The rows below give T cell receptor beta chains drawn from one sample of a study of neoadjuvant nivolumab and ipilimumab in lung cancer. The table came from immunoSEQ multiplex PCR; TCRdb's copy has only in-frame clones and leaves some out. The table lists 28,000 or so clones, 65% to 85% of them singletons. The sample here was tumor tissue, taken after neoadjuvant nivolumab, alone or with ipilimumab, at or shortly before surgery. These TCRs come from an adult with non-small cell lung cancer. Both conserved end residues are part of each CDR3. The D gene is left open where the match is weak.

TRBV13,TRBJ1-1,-,CASSLRGPRELAFF
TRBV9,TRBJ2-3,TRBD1,CASSVNGQGADTQYF
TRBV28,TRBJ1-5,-,CASQGRMYSNQPQHF
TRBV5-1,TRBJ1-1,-,CASSLALASDEAFF
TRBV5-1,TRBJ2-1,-,CASRTDISSYNEQFF
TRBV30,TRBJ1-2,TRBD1,CAWSVTGGDGYTF
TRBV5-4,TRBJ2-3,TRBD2,CASSLDSSGADTQYF
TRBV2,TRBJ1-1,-,CGSGARGTEAFF
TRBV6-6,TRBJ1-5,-,CASSTQGDQPQHF
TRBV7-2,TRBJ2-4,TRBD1,CASSSAPGQGVIQYF
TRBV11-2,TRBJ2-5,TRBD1,CASSLLQGAAETQYF
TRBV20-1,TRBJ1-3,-,CSVLLGNTIYF
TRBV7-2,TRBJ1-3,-,CASSLFFEGSGNTIYF
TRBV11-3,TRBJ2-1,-,CASSLGQSSYNEQFF
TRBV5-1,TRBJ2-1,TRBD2,CASSFASGSYNEQFF
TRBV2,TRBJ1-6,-,CASTPGGLESPLHF
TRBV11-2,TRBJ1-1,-,CASSLGVNTEAFF
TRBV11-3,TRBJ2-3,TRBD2,CASSSGFGGDYGTDTQYF
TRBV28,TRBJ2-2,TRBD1,CASSFSYRGYTGELFF
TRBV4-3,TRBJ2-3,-,CASSQFQTQSTDTQYF
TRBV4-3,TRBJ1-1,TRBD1,CASSPTTGGTEAFF
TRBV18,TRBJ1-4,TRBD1,CASSPQGAPDEKLFF
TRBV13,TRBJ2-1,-,CASSLNRREQFF
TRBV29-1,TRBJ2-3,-,CVTTRDTDTQYF
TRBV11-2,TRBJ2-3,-,CASSPGARRYTDTQYF
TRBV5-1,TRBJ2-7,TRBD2,CASSSSGTSGAKYEQYF
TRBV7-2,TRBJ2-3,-,CASSPGRDTQYF
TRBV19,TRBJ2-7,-,CASSRTGLGSYEQYF
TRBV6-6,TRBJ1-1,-,CASSLTLVDRAGAFF
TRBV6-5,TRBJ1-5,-,CASSPDTDNNQPQHF
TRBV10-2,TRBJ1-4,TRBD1,CASSAWTGLLATNEKLFF
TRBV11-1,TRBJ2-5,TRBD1,CASREGRGLGETQYF
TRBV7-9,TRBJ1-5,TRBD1,CASSSGQGEPQHF
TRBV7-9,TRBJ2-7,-,CASSFGYGEQYF
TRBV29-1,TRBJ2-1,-,CSGGENEQFF
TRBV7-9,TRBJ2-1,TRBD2,CASSGRALYEQFF
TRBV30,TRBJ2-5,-,CAWRRTGTQYF
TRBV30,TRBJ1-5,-,CAWSIIEEEPQHF
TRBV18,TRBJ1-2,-,CASSPPTDGYGYTF
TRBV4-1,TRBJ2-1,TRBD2,CASSQDPPTSDRYNEQFF
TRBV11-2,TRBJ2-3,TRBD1,CASSPGTGGSTDTQYF
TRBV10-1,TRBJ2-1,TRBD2,CASRPPGTSGRRYNEQFF